This entry lists 10 T cell receptor beta chains sequenced from one sample in a study of cytomegalovirus exposure and HLA in healthy donors. PCR used 60 Vbeta primers and 13 Jbeta primers. Clones were sequenced by immunoSEQ multiplex PCR, and TCRdb holds only the in-frame ones, with some missing. Seen here are more than 95,000 clones, nearly 80% observed once, and the top ten hold 5.8%. Sample: PBMCs. These receptors were taken from a man aged 55 to 70 in good health and CMV-seropositive.

This clone has a count of ten or more. V and J are TRBV5-1 and TRBJ2-5, with 7 bases aligning to TRBD2. CDR1 SGHRS and CDR2 YFSETQ come from the germline V gene. This CDR3 has 17 amino acids. The V segment lost 2 bases and the J segment 1 base; nucleotides outside the gene matches: 11. CDR3 in DNA: TGCGCCAGCAGCTTAAATAGGAGCGGGGTGACCCAAGAGACCCAGTACTTC. Protein sequence: CASSLNRSGVTQETQYF.

The chain uses TRBV14 and TRBJ1-2, with D unresolved. V was trimmed by 0 bases and J by 6 bases, leaving 8 bases between them. This CDR3 has 13 residues. Germline lookup yields CDR1 SGHDN and CDR2 FVKESK. The DNA for the CDR3 is TGTGCCAGCAGCCAAGACCTGAGGGATGGCTACACCTTC. Translation: CASSQDLRDGYTF.

The J gene is TRBJ2-5, the V gene TRBV19; D unresolved. Trimming removed 3 bases from V and 4 bases from J, with 3 bases in between. There are 11 residues in the CDR3. CDR1 LNHDA and CDR2 SQIVND come from the germline V gene (reference sequence). CDR3 region: CASSIRETQYF. The CDR3 region has the DNA TGTGCCAGTAGTATTCGAGAGACCCAGTACTTC.

This chain connects TRBV5-1 to TRBJ2-2; tentatively, D is TRBD1 (6 bases). CDR1 SGHRS and CDR2 YFSETQ come from the germline V gene. V lost 6 bases and J lost 3, with 27 bases in between. The CDR3 consists of 19 residues. The CDR3 nucleotides are TGCGCCAGCAAATCCGAGGCCATGTCTAGGACAGTCGACACCGGGGAGCTGTTTTTT. Its protein product is CASKSEAMSRTVDTGELFF.

The chain is built from TRBV6-6 and TRBJ1-3; 7 nucleotides line up with TRBD1. Per germline, CDR1 MNHNY and CDR2 SVGAGI (reference sequence). The CDR3 consists of 12 residues. The ends lost 4 bases at V and 9 bases at J; junction bases unmatched: 3. CDR3 DNA sequence: TGTGCCAGCAGTTCTGCAGGGGGCACCATATATTTT. This codes for CASSSAGGTIYF.

This clone has a single count. At one boundary the junction diverges from the germline segment, which might be a read error. The V gene is TRBV10-3, the J gene TRBJ2-1; TRBD2 matches at 7 bases. This CDR3 has 16 residues. Per the germline V gene, CDR1 is ENHRY and CDR2 is SYGVKD. Here the CDR3 DNA reads TGTGCCATCGGTGATAGCGGGTCGAGCTCCTACAATGAGCAGTTCTTC. Translation: CAIGDSGSSSYNEQFF.

The rearrangement joins TRBV19 to TRBJ2-7; 9 nucleotides match TRBD1. The CDR3 is 14 amino acids. Germline V gene data show CDR1 as LNHDA and CDR2 as SQIVND (reference sequence). J was trimmed by 6 bases and V by 1 base; bases with no gene match: 4. Here the CDR3 DNA reads TGTGCCAGTAGTATAGGGGGACAGGGTAGCGAGCAGTACTTC. This encodes CASSIGGQGSEQYF.

The gene calls are TRBV11-2 and TRBJ2-7, with 8 bases that match TRBD1. The CDR3 totals 15 residues. Trimming removed 3 bases from V and 4 bases from J; junction bases left unmatched: 8. From germline, CDR1 is SGHAT and CDR2 FQNNGV. CDR3 DNA sequence: TGTGCCAGCAGCTTCAGGGGGCGTCTAGGATACGAGCAGTACTTC. Translating it yields CASSFRGRLGYEQYF.

The V call is TRBV6-5, the J call TRBJ1-5; D remains unclear. This CDR3 has 13 residues. Trimming stripped 2 bases from V and 7 bases from J, with 9 bases between. Per germline, CDR1 MNHEY and CDR2 SVGAGI. CDR3 DNA sequence: TGTGCCAGCAGTTACGAGAGGAGCCAGCCCCAGCATTTT. Translating gives CASSYERSQPQHF.

This clone was counted a single time. The J gene is TRBJ2-7, the V gene TRBV10-3; D is possibly TRBD2 (5 bases). The V and J ends lost 7 bases and 7 bases respectively, with 17 bases between them. Germline loops: CDR1 ENHRY, CDR2 SYGVKD. This CDR3 is built from 13 residues. CDR3 residues: CAITALGGQEQYF. In DNA form, the CDR3 reads TGTGCCATCACCGCTTTGGGCGGGCAGGAGCAGTACTTC.